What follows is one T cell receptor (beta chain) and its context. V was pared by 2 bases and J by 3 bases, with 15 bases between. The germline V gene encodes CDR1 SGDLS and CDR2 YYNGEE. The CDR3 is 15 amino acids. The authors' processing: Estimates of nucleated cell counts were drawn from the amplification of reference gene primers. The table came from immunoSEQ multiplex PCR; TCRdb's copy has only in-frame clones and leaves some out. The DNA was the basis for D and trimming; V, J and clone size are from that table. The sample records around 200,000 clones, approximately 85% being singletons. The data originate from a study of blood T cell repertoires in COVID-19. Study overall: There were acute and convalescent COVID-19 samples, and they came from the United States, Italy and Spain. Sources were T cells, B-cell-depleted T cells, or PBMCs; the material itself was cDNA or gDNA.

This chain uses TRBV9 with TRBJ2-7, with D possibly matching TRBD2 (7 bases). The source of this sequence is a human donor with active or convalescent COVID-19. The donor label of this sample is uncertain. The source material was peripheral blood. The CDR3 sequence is CASSVAQGGGYEQYF. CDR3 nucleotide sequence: TGTGCCAGCAGCGTCGCTCAGGGAGGGGGCTACGAGCAGTACTTC.